Sequencing of this TCR beta chain was carried out in a study of blood T cell repertoires in COVID-19. Study summary: Whether acute or convalescent, the COVID-19 samples came from the United States, Italy and Spain. PBMCs, B-cell-depleted T cells, or T cells were the source of the cDNA or gDNA that made up the material.

The V gene's germline CDR1 is MNHEY and CDR2 SVGAGI. The CDR3 runs to 15 residues. V lost 2 bases, J lost 1 base, and 11 bases lay in between. This study enrolled people aged 18 to 89 from about two dozen US geographic areas. Clinical history reported by participants formed the basis on which cohorts were assigned. Method: immunoSEQ multiplex PCR; TCRdb's copy keeps in-frame clones and lacks some. Among fewer than 400,000 clones listed, around nine tenths were seen once. This receptor was taken from a woman in her 50s who had recovered from COVID-19. The specimen was PBMCs or T cells enriched from blood (not recorded which). The chain carries TRBV6-5 and TRBJ1-1; D is possibly TRBD1 (6 bases). The CDR3 nucleotides read TGTGCCAGCAGTTACCGAAGGGACACGAACACTGAAGCTTTCTTT. It is translated as CASSYRRDTNTEAFF.